A single TCR beta chain is shown here with its context. The sample's time point: peripheral blood 6 weeks after treatment start. This record comes from a study of PD-L1 blockade in urothelial cancer. Study-wide background: In 2014 therapy began: atezolizumab 1,200 mg intravenously every 3 weeks. As for prior chemotherapy regimens, patients had received 0 to 3. Once treatment had started, blood was analyzed at 3 weeks (second dose) and again at 6 weeks.

CDR1 and CDR2 from the germline V gene are SGHRS and YFSETQ. The V and J ends lost 0 bases and 4 bases respectively, with 10 bases between them. This CDR3 region has 15 residues. Every PCR received spiked-in synthetic TCR analog templates. TCRdb's table, derived via immunoSEQ multiplex PCR, lists solely in-frame clones and lacks some. This table has around 19,000 clones, over 80% appearing once. The clonotype comes from a man between 50 and 59 years old with urothelial cancer. J is TRBJ2-2 and V is TRBV5-1; D is perhaps TRBD2 (6 bases). Source: PBMCs, taken around atezolizumab (anti-PD-L1) treatment. CDR3 loop: CASSLGGDLTGELFF. For the CDR3, the DNA is TGCGCCAGCAGCTTGGGGGGGGACCTCACCGGGGAGCTGTTTTTT.